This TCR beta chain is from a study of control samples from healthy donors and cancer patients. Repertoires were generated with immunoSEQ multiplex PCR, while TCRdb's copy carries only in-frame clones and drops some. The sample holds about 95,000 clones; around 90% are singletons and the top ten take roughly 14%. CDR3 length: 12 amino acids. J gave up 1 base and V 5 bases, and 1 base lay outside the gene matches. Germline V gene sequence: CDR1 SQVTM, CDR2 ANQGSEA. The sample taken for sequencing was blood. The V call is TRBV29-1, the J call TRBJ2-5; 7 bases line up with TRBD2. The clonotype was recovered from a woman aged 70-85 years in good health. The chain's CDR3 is CSVRTSQETQYF. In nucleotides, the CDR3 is TGCAGCGTTAGGACTAGCCAAGAGACCCAGTACTTC.